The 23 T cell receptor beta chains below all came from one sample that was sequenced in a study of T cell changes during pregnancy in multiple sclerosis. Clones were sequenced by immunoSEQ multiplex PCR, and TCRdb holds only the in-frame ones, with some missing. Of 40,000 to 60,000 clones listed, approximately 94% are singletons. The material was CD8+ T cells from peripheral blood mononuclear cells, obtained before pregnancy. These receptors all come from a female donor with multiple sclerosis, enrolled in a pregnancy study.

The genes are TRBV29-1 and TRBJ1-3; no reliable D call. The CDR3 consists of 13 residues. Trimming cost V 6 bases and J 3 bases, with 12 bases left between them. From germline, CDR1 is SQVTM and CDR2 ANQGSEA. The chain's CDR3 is CSVTLSIGNTIYF. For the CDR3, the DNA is TGCAGCGTCACTTTGTCGATTGGAAACACCATATATTTT.

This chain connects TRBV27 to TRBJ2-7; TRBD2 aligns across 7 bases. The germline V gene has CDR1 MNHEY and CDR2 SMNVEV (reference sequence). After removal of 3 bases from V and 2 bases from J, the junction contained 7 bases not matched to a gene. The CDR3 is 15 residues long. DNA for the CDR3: TGTGCCAGCAGTTTCTCCGAGACTAGCCCCTACGAGCAGTACTTC. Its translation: CASSFSETSPYEQYF.

The CDR3 protein is CASRGSRAYEQYF. In nucleotides, the CDR3 is TGTGCCAGCAGGGGTTCCCGGGCCTACGAGCAGTACTTC. The genes are TRBV6-6 and TRBJ2-7; D call uncertain. From germline, CDR1 is MNHNY and CDR2 SVGAGI (reference sequence). The CDR3 loop spans 13 amino acids. V was cut by 6 bases and J by 2 bases, with 11 bases left in between.

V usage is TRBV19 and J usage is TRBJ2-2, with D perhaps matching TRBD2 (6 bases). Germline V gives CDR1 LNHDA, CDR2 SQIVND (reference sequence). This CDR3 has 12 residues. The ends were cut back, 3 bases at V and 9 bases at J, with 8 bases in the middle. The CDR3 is CASSIGGRELFF. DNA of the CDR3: TGTGCCAGTAGTATCGGGGGAAGGGAGCTGTTTTTT.

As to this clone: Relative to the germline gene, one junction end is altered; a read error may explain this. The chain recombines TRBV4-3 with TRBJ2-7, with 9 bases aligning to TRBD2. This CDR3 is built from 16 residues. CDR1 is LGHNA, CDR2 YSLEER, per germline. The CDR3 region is CASSQEPSGNSYEQYF. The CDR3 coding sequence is TGCGCCAGCAGTCAAGAACCTAGCGGGAATTCCTACGAGCAGTACTTC.

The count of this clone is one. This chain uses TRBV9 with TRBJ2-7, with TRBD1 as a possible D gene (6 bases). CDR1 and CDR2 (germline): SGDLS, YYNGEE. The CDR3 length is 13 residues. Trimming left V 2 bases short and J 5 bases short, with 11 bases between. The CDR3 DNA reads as TGTGCCAGCAGCGTTTGGGACATGGACGAGCAGTACTTC. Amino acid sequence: CASSVWDMDEQYF.

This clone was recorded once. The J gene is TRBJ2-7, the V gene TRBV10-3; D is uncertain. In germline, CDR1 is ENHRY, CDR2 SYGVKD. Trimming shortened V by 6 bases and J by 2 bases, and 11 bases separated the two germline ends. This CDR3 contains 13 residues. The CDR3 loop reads CAISTETAYEQYF. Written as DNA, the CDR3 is TGTGCCATCAGCACAGAGACGGCCTACGAGCAGTACTTC.

The CDR3 region is CAWRLQGAYEQYF. The CDR3 region has the DNA TGTGCCTGGAGATTGCAGGGTGCCTACGAGCAGTACTTC. This chain joins TRBV30 and TRBJ2-7, with a possible D match to TRBD1 (5 bases). Trimming took 3 bases from V and 2 from J, leaving 11 bases between them. The CDR3 has 13 amino acids. Germline V gives CDR1 GTSNPN, CDR2 SVGIG (reference sequence).

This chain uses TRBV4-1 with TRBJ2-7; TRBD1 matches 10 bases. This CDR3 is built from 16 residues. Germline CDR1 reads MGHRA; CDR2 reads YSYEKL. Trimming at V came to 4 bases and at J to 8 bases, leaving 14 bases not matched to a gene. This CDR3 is CASSRNSGTGDPKQYF. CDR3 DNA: TGCGCCAGCAGCCGCAACTCCGGGACAGGGGACCCCAAGCAGTACTTC.

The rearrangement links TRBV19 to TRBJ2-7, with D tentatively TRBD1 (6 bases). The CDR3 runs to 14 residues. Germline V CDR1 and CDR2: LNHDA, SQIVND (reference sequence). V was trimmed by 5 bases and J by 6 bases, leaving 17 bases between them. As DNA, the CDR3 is TGTGCCAGTAGTGACGGGACACCGTTAGGCGAGCAGTACTTC. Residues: CASSDGTPLGEQYF.

CDR3 protein: CATSSPGQSYGYTF. The CDR3 DNA sequence: TGTGCCACCAGCAGCCCGGGACAGTCCTATGGCTACACCTTC. The V and J genes are TRBV15 and TRBJ1-2, with 7 positions matching TRBD1. This CDR3 has 14 residues. CDR1 and CDR2 (germline): LNHNV, YYDKDF (reference sequence). Trimming at V came to 3 bases and at J to 4 bases, leaving 5 bases not matched to a gene.

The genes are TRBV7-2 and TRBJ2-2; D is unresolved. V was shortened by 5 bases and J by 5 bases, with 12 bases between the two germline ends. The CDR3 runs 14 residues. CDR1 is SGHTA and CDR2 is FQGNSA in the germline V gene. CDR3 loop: CASSHLRPTGELFF. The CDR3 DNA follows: TGTGCCAGCAGCCACTTGAGGCCAACCGGGGAGCTGTTTTTT.

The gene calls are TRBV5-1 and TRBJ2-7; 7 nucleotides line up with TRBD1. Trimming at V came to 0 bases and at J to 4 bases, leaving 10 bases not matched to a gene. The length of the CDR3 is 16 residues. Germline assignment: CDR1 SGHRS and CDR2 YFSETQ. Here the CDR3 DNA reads TGCGCCAGCAGCTTGGGTGGACAGGAAAGTCTTTACGAGCAGTACTTC. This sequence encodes CASSLGGQESLYEQYF.

The CDR3 loop reads CASSQGPAADASYEQYF. The CDR3 region has the DNA TGCGCCAGCAGTCAAGGGCCGGCAGCGGATGCCTCCTACGAGCAGTACTTC. The chain has TRBV23-1 and TRBJ2-7; tentative D call: TRBD2 (5 bases). TRBV23-1 is an ORF; its function is uncertain. The CDR3 loop spans 17 amino acids. V was clipped by 2 bases and J by 0 bases, with 17 bases between them.

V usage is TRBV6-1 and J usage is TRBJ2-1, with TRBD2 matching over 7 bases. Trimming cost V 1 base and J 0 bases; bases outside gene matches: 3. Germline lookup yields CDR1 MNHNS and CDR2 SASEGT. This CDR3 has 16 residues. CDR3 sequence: CASSEGGGGSYNEQFF. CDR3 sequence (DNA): TGTGCCAGCAGTGAAGGTGGGGGGGGCTCCTACAATGAGCAGTTCTTC.

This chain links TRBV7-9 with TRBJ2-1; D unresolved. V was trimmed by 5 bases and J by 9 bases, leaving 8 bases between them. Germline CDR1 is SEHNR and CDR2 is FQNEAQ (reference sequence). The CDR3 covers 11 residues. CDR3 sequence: CASSPRFEQFF. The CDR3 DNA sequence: TGTGCCAGCAGCCCGCGATTTGAGCAGTTCTTC.

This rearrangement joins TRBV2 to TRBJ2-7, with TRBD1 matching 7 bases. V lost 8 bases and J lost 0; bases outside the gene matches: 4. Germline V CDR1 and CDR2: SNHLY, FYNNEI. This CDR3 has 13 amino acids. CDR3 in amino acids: CASGGQISYEQYF. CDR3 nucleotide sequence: TGTGCCAGCGGGGGACAGATCTCCTACGAGCAGTACTTC.

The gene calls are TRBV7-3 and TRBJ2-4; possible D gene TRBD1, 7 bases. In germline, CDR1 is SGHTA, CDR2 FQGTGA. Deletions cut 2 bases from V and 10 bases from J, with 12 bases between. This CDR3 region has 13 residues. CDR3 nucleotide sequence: TGTGCCAGCAGCTTATCAGGGGGAGGTATTCAGTACTTC. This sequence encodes CASSLSGGGIQYF.

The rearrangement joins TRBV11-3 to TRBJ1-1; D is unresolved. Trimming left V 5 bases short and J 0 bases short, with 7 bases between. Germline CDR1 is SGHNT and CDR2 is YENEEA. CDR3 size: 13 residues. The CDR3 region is CASSRGVNTEAFF. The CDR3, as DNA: TGTGCCAGCAGCCGAGGAGTGAACACTGAAGCTTTCTTT. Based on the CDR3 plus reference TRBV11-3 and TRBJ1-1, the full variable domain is EAGVVQSPRYKIIEKKQPVAFWCNPISGHNTLYWYLQNLGQGPELLIRYENEEAVDDSQLPKDRFSAERLKGVDSTLKIQPAELGDSAVYLCASSRGVNTEAFFGQGTRLTVV.

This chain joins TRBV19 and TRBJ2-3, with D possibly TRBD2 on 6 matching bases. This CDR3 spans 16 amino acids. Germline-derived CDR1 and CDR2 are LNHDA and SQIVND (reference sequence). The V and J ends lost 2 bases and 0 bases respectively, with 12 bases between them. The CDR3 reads CASSISGGLSTDTQYF. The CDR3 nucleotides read TGTGCCAGTAGTATAAGTGGGGGACTTAGCACAGATACGCAGTATTTT.

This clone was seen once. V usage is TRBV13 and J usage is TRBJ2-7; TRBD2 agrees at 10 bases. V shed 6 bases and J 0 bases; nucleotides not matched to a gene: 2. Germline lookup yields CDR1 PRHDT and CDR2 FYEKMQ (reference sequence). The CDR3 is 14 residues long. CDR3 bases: TGTGCCAGCAGTTCTAGCGGGAGCTCCTACGAGCAGTACTTC. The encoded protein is CASSSSGSSYEQYF.

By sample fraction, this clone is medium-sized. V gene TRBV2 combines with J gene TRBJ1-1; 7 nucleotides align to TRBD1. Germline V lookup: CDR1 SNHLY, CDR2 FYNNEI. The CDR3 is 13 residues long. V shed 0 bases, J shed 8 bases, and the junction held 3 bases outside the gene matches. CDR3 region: CASSEAGGREAFF. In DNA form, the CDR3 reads TGTGCCAGCAGTGAAGCAGGGGGCCGGGAAGCTTTCTTT.

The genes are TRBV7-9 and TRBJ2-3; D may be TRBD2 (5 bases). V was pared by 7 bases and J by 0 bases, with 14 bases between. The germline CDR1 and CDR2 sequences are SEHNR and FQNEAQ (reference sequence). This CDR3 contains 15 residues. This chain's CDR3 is CASKTGGSSTDTQYF. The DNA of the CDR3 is TGTGCCAGCAAAACCGGCGGGTCAAGCACAGATACGCAGTATTTT.